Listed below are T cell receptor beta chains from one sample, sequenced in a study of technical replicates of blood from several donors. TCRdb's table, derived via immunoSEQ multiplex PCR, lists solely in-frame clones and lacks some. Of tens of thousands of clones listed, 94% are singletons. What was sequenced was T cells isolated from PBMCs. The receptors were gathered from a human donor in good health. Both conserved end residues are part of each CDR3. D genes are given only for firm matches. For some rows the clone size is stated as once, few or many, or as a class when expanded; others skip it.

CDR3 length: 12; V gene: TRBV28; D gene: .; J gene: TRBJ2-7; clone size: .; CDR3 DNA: TGTGCCAGCAGTGCCAGGGCATACGAGCAGTACTTC; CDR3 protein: CASSARAYEQYF
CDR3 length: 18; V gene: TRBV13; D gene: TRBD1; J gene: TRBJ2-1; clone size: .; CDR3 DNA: TGTGCCAGCAGCTTAGAGGGACAGGGGGCGAGATCCTACAATGAGCAGTTCTTC; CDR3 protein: CASSLEGQGARSYNEQFF
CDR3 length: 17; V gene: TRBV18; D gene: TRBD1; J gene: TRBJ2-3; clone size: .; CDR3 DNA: TGTGCCAGCTCATCCAATGACAGGGGCTTCCCCACAGATACGCAGTATTTT; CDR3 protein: CASSSNDRGFPTDTQYF
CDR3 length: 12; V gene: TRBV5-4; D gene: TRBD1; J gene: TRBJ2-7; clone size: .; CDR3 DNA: TGTGCCAGCAGCTCGACAGGGAACGAGCAGTACTTC; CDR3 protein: CASSSTGNEQYF
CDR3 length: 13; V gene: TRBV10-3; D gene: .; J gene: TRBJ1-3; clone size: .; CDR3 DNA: TGTGCCATCAGTGAGTCGGAGGGAAACACCATATATTTT; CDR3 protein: CAISESEGNTIYF
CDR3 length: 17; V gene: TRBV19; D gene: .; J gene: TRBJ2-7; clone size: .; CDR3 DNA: TGTGCCAGTAGCCACCGGGACACCGTAACGTTAGCCTACGAGCAGTACTTC; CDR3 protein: CASSHRDTVTLAYEQYF
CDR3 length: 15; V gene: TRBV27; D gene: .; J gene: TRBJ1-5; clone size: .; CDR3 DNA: TGTGCCAGCAGTTCCTACTCCCGGGAAGATCAGCCCCAGCATTTT; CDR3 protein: CASSSYSREDQPQHF
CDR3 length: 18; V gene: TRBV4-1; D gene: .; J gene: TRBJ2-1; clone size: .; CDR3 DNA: TGCGCCAGCAGCCAAGATCGTAGACTAGCAGGGGCCTACAATGAGCAGTTCTTC; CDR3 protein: CASSQDRRLAGAYNEQFF
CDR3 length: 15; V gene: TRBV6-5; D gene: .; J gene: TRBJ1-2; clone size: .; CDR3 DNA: TGTGCCAGCAGTTACAAGGGGACATACTCACATGGCTACACCTTC; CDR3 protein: CASSYKGTYSHGYTF
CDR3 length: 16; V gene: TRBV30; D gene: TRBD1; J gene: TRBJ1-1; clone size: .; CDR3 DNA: TGTGCCTGGAGTACCGGCGTTTGGACAGGGCACACTGAAGCTTTCTTT; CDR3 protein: CAWSTGVWTGHTEAFF
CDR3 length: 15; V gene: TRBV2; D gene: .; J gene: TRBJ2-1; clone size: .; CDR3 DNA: TGTGCCAGCAGTTCCTCCAGCGGGTTCAGAAATGAGCAGTTCTTC; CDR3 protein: CASSSSSGFRNEQFF
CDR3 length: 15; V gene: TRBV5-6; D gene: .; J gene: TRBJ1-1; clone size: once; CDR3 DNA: TGTGCCAGCAGCTTGGAGGGAGGGGGTTACACTGAAGCTTTCTTT; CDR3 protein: CASSLEGGGYTEAFF
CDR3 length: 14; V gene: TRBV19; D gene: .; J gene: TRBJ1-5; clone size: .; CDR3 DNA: TGTGCCAGTAGTTTCACAGGGCCTGGCCAGCCCCAGCATTTT; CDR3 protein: CASSFTGPGQPQHF
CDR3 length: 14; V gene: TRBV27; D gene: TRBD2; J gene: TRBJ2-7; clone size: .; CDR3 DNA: TGTGCCAGCAGTCCATTGGCGGGAGCCTACGAGCAGTACTTC; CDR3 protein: CASSPLAGAYEQYF
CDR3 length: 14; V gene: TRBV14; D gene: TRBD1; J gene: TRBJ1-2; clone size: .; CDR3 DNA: TGTGCCAGCAGCCGGGGACAGGCTAACTATGGCTACACCTTC; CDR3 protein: CASSRGQANYGYTF
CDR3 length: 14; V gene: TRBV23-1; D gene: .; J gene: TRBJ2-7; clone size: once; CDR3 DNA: TGCGCCAGCAGTCCCAACTACAGGGACGGCGAGCAGTACTTC; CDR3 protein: CASSPNYRDGEQYF
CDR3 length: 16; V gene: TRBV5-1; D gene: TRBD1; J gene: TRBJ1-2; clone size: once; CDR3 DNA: TGCGCCAGCAGCTCGGGGGGACAGGAGATCCTATCTGGCTACACCTTC; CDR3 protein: CASSSGGQEILSGYTF